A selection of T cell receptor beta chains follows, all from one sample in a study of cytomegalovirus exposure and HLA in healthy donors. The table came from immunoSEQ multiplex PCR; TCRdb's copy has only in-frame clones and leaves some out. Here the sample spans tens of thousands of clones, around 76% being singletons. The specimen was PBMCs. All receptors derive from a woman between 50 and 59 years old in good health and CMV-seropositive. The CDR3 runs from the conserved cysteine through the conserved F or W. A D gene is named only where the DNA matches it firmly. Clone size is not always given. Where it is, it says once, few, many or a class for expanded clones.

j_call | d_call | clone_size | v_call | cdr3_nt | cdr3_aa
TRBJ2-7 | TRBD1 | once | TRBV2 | TGTGCCAGCAGGACAGGGGGATTCTACGAGCAGTACTTC | CASRTGGFYEQYF
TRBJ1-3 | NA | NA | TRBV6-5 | TGTGCCAGCAGTGTGACAGGTACCTCTGGAAACACCATATATTTT | CASSVTGTSGNTIYF
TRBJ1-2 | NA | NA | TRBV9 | TGTGCCAGCAGCTGGGCCCCCGAGTATGGCTACACCTTC | CASSWAPEYGYTF
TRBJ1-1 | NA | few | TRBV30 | TGTGCCTGGATGGGGTGGACGGGGTCTGAAGCTTTCTTT | CAWMGWTGSEAFF
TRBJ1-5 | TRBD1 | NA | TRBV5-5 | TGTGCCAGCAGCCAGGGGGGAGGCCCCTATCAGCCCCAGCATTTT | CASSQGGGPYQPQHF
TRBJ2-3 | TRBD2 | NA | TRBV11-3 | TGTGCCAGCAGCCCCGGACTAGCAATAGCCACAGATACGCAGTATTTT | CASSPGLAIATDTQYF
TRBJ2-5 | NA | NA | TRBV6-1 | TGTGCCAGCAGTGAAATGATGGGAGTGACCCAGTACTTC | CASSEMMGVTQYF
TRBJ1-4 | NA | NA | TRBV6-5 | TGTGCCAGCAAACCGGGACGGGAGAATGAAAAACTGTTTTTT | CASKPGRENEKLFF
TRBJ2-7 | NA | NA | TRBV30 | TGTGCCTGGAATCTAGGTCTATTCGGCGAGCAGTACTTC | CAWNLGLFGEQYF
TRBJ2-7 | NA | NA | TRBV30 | TGTGCCTGGAGTGTATGGGGCAGGGAAGCCTCCTTTGAGCAGTACTTC | CAWSVWGREASFEQYF
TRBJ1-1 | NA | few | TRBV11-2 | TGTGCCAGCAGCTTAGTCACACAGGGAAGAACTGAAGCTTTCTTT | CASSLVTQGRTEAFF
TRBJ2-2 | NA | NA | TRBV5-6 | TGTGCCAGCAGCGACGGACAGTTCGGGGAGCTGTTTTTT | CASSDGQFGELFF
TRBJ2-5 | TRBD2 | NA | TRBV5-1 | TGCGCCAGCAGCTTGGGGTCTAGCGGGCACCAAGAGACCCAGTACTTC | CASSLGSSGHQETQYF
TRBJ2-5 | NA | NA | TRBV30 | TGTGCCTGGAGTGCCAAAGAGACCCAGTACTTC | CAWSAKETQYF
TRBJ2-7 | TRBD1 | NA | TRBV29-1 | TGCAGCTTCACCGGGACAGGAGGTCACGAGCAGTACTTC | CSFTGTGGHEQYF